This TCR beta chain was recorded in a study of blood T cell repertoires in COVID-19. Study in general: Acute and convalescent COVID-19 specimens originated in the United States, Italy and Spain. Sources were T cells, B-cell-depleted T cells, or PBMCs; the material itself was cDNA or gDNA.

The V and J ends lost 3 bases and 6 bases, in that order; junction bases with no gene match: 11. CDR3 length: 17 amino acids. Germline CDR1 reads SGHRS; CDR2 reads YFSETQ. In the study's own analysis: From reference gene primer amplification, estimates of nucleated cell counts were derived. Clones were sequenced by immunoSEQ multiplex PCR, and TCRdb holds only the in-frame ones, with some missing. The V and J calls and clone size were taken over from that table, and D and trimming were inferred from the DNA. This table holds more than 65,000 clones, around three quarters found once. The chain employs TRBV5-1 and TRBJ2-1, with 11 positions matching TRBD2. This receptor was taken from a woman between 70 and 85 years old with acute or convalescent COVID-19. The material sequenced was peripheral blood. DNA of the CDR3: TGCGCCAGCAGCTCGAATCCTGTAGCGGGGGGGCGCAATGAGCAGTTCTTC. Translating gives CASSSNPVAGGRNEQFF.